This T cell receptor beta chain is drawn from a study of blood T cell repertoires in COVID-19. Study-level background: There were acute and convalescent COVID-19 samples, and they came from the United States, Italy and Spain. PBMCs, B-cell-depleted T cells, or T cells provided the cDNA or gDNA that made up the material.

Trimming pared 0 bases from V and 1 base from J, leaving 4 bases between. The CDR3 is 13 residues long. Study processing details: Nucleated cell number was recorded as an estimate derived from reference gene primer amplification. Some clones are missing from TCRdb's copy, which holds only in-frame ones; the method was immunoSEQ multiplex PCR. V and J calls and clone size are given by that table; D and trimming were obtained from the DNA. The top ten hold about 17% of the sample, which has 100,000 to 120,000 clones, roughly four fifths seen once. This sequence originates from a woman aged 55-75 years with acute or convalescent COVID-19. Sequenced material: peripheral blood. The rearrangement joins TRBV5-3 to TRBJ1-1; D is unclear. TRBV5-3 falls under the ORF class, with uncertain function. CDR3 sequence: CARSLDRNTEAFF. The CDR3 nucleotides are TGTGCCAGAAGCTTGGACAGGAACACTGAAGCTTTCTTT.